What follows is one T cell receptor beta chain and its context. This sample was taken from a study of T cell changes during pregnancy in multiple sclerosis. Measured with immunoSEQ multiplex PCR; TCRdb has only the in-frame clones, and not every one. The sample holds about 27,000 clones; roughly 86% are singletons and the top ten take 8% to 9%. Germline assignment: CDR1 SGHAT and CDR2 FQNNGV. This CDR3 contains 16 residues. V dropped 3 bases and J dropped 0 bases, with 14 bases sitting between them. This receptor was identified in a female donor with multiple sclerosis, enrolled in a pregnancy study. The V gene is TRBV11-2, the J gene TRBJ1-1; TRBD1 might be the D (6 bases). The sequences come from CD8+ T cells from peripheral blood mononuclear cells, collected in the second trimester of pregnancy. The CDR3 DNA is TGTGCCAGCAGCTTTTCAATGGACAGTATGAACACTGAAGCTTTCTTT. It specifies CASSFSMDSMNTEAFF.